This TCR beta chain was sequenced for a study of glioma-infiltrating T cells after dendritic cell vaccination. Background on the study: Samples are from glioblastoma patients in Phase I and II dendritic cell vaccine trials.

Here immunoSEQ multiplex PCR was the method, and the copy in TCRdb shows in-frame clones only, minus some. The sample holds 72,000 or so clones, around 87% seen once. Time point described: after dendritic cell vaccination, including at tumor progression/relapse. The CDR3 runs to 16 residues. Trimming at V came to 3 bases and at J to 10 bases, leaving 9 bases not matched to a gene. Per the germline V gene, CDR1 is KGHSH and CDR2 is LQKENI. V is TRBV18 and J is TRBJ1-6; 10 bases agree with TRBD1. The sample in question was blood, obtained after dendritic cell vaccination. This receptor was identified in a human donor with glioblastoma. DNA for the CDR3: TGTGCCAGCTCACCTTCTCCGGGACAGGGGAGATCACCCCTCCACTTT. Residues: CASSPSPGQGRSPLHF.